The rows below give T cell receptor beta chains drawn from one sample of a study of response to subunit inactivated influenza vaccine. In TCRdb, the RT-PCR reads were re-called with MiXCR into one record per CDR3 protein. The table has hundreds of thousands of distinct CDR3 sequences, roughly 9.7% seen once. The source was PBMCs from blood, collected roughly 47 days after vaccination. All receptors come from a man between 50 and 59 years old who received an inactivated influenza vaccine. Both conserved end residues are part of each CDR3. Fields, in order: J gene, V gene, clone size, D gene, CDR3 protein, CDR3 DNA. A D gene is named only where the DNA matches it firmly. Some rows mark clone size as missing; the rest say once, few, many or name a class of expanded clone.

j_gene: TRBJ2-1; v_gene: TRBV2; abundance: -; d_gene: -; CDR3aa: CATRYGGNEQFF; CDR3nt: TGTGCCACCCGATATGGCGGGAATGAGCAGTTCTTC
j_gene: TRBJ2-5; v_gene: TRBV7-2; abundance: many; d_gene: -; CDR3aa: CASSKGGPQGETQYF; CDR3nt: TGTGCCAGCAGCAAAGGGGGGCCGCAGGGAGAGACCCAGTACTTC
j_gene: TRBJ2-7; v_gene: TRBV4-2; abundance: few; d_gene: TRBD2; CDR3aa: CASSQRLADEQYF; CDR3nt: TGTGCCAGCAGCCAAAGACTAGCTGACGAGCAGTACTTC
j_gene: TRBJ2-5; v_gene: TRBV29-1; abundance: many; d_gene: -; CDR3aa: CSVEPPGFQETQYF; CDR3nt: TGCAGCGTTGAACCCCCAGGGTTCCAAGAGACCCAGTACTTC
j_gene: TRBJ2-1; v_gene: TRBV20-1; abundance: many; d_gene: -; CDR3aa: CSASNVRGDEQFF; CDR3nt: TGCAGTGCCTCGAACGTCAGAGGGGATGAGCAGTTCTTC
j_gene: TRBJ1-1; v_gene: TRBV28; abundance: few; d_gene: TRBD1; CDR3aa: CASSLNRGRRTEAFF; CDR3nt: TGTGCCAGCAGTTTAAATAGGGGGCGGAGGACTGAAGCTTTCTTT
j_gene: TRBJ2-3; v_gene: TRBV7-2; abundance: -; d_gene: TRBD2; CDR3aa: CASSLAAGGRGTQYF; CDR3nt: TGTGCCAGCAGCCTCGCGGCGGGGGGGCGGGGTACGCAGTATTTT
j_gene: TRBJ2-2; v_gene: TRBV5-6; abundance: few; d_gene: TRBD2; CDR3aa: CASSLPGLAYGELFF; CDR3nt: TGTGCCAGCAGCTTACCGGGACTAGCATACGGGGAGCTGTTTTTT
j_gene: TRBJ2-1; v_gene: TRBV2; abundance: -; d_gene: TRBD2; CDR3aa: CASSYSLKARAGASLGSNEQFF; CDR3nt: TGTGCCAGCAGTTACTCCCTTAAAGCGCGAGCGGGGGCTTCTCTAGGGTCCAATGAGCAGTTCTTC
j_gene: TRBJ2-7; v_gene: TRBV7-2; abundance: few; d_gene: TRBD1; CDR3aa: CASSAPGQGANEQYF; CDR3nt: TGTGCCAGCAGCGCACCGGGACAGGGGGCCAACGAGCAGTACTTC